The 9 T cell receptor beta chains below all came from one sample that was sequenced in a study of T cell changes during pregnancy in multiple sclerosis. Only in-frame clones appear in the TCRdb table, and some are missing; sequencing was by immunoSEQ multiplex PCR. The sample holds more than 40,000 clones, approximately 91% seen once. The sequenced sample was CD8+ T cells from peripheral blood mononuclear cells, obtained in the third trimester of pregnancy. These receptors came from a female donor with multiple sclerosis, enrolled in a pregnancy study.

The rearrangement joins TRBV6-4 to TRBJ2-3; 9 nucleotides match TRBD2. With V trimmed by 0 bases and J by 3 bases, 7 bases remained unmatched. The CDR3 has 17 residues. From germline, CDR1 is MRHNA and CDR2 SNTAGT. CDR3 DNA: TGTGCCAGCAGTGACTCCGTCGGGGCGGGAGGGACAGATACGCAGTATTTT. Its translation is CASSDSVGAGGTDTQYF.

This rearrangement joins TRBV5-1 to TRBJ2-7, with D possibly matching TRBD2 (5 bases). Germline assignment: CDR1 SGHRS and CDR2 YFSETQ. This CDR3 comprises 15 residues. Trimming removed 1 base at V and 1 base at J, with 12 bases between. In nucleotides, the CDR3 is TGCGCCAGCAGCTTGTCGGGGTCCGCGTCCTACGAGCAGTACTTC. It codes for CASSLSGSASYEQYF.

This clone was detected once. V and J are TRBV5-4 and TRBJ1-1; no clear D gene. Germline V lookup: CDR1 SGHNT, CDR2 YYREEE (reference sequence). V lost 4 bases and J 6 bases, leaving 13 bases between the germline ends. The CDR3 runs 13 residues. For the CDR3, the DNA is TGTGCCAGCAGCGATACGGGAGCGGCTGAAGCTTTCTTT. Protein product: CASSDTGAAEAFF.

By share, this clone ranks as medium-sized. CDR3 in DNA: TGTGCCAGCAGCTTAGCACATTACACTGAAGCTTTCTTT. It translates to CASSLAHYTEAFF. The rearrangement links TRBV7-3 to TRBJ1-1; D unresolved. The CDR3 totals 13 residues. CDR1 and CDR2 (germline): SGHTA, FQGTGA. V was cut by 2 bases and J by 3 bases, with 7 bases left in between. The full variable domain, rest sourced from reference TRBV7-3 and TRBJ1-1, is GAGVSQTPSNKVTEKGKYVELRCDPISGHTALYWYRQSLGQGPEFLIYFQGTGAADDSGLPNDRFFAVRPEGSVSTLKIQRTERGDSAVYLCASSLAHYTEAFFGQGTRLTVV.

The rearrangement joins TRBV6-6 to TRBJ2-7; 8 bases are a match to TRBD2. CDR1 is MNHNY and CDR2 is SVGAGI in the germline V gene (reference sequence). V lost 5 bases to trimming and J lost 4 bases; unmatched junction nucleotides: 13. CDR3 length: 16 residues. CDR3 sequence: CASSPPILTGGYEQYF. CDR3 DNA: TGTGCCAGCAGTCCCCCTATCCTAACGGGAGGGTACGAGCAGTACTTC.

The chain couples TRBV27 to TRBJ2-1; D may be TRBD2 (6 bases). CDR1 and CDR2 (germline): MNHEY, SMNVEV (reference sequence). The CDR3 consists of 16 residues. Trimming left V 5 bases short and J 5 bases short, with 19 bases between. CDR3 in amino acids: CASSLRTMHGNNEQFF. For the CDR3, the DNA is TGTGCCAGCAGTCTCCGGACTATGCACGGGAACAATGAGCAGTTCTTC.

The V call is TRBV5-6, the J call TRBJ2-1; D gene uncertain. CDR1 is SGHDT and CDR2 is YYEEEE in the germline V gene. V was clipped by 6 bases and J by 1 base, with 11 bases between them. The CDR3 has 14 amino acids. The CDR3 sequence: CASNERTSYNEQFF. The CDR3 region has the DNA TGTGCCAGCAACGAGCGTACGTCCTACAATGAGCAGTTCTTC.

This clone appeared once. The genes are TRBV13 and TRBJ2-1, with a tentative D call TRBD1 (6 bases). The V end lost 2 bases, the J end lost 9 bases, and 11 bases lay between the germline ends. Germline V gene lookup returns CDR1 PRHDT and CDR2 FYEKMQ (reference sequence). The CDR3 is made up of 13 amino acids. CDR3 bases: TGTGCCAGCAGCTTACCAGGGGCCGTTGAGCAGTTCTTC. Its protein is CASSLPGAVEQFF.

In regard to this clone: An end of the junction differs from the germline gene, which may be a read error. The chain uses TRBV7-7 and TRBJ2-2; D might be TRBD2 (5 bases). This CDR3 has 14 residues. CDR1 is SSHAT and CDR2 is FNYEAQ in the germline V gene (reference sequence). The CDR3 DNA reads TGTGCTAGCAGCTTTTTGGGGAGCACCGGGGAGCTGTTTTTT. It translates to CASSFLGSTGELFF.